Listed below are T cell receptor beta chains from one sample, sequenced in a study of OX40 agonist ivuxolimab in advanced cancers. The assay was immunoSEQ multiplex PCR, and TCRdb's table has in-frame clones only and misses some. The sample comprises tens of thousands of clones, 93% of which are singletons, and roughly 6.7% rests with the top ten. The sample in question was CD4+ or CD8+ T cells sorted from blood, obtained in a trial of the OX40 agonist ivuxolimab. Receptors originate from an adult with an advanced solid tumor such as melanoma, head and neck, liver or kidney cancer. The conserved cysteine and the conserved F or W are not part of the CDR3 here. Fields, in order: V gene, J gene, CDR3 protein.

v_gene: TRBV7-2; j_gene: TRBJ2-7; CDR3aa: ASSLQRRPYEQY
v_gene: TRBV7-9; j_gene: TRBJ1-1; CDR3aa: ASSPQGKGEAF
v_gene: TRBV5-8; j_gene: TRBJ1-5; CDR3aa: ASSSGTGANQPQH
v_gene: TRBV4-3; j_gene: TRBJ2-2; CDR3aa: ASSHDYERGTNTGELF
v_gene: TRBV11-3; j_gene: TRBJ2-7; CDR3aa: ASSQTASSYEQY
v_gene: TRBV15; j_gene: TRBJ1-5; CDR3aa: ATGESNQPQH
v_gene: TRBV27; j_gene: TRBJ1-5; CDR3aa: ASREQGGNQPQH
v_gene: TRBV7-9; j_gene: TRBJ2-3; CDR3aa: ASSLATSGGADTQY
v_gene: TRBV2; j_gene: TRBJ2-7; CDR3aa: ARGREGSNEQY
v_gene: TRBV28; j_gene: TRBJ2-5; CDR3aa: ASSSSHRLEETQY
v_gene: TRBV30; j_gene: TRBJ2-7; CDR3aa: AWSVNLFAYEQY
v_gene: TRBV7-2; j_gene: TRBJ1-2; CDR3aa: ASSLTGGDSYGYT
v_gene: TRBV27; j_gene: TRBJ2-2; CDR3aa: ASSLVGTGELF
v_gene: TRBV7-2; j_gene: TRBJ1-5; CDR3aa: ASSLWENQPQH
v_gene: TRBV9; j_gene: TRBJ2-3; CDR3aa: ASSDDRGEGSDTQY
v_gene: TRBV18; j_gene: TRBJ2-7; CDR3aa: ASSPGHEQY
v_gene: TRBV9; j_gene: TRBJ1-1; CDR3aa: ASGGRDTEAF
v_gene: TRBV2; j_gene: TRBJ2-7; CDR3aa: ASSEAWGREQY
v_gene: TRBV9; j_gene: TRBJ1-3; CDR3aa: ASSPRTGNTIY
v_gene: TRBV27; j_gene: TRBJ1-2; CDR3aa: ASSLGRGDGYT
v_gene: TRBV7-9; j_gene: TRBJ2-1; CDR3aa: ASSLGGTGHEQF
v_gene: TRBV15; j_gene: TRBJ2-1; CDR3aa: ATSRDYGRSNSYNEQF
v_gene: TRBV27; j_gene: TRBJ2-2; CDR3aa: ASSWGLAGVNTGELF
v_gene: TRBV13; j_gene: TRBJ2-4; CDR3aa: ASSLGPGEMDIQY
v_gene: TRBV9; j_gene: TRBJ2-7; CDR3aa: ASSAEGGKAYEQY
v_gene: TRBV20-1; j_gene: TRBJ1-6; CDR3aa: SASFGEALH
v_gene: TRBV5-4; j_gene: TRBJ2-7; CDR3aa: ASSWDSSYEQY
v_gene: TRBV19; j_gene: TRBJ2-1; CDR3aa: ASSIGSFNEQF
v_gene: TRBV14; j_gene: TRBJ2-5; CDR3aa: ASSQLTSSRETQY
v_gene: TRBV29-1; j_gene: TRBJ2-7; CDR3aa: SVVRGGEQY
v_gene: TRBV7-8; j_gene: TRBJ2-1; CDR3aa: ASSLGASGSFDEQF
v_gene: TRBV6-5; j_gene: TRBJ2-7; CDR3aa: ASSPYQVSYEQY
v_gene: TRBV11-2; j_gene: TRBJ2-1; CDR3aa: ASSPPADKHEQF
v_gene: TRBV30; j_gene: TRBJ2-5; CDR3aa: AWSPLAGVETQY
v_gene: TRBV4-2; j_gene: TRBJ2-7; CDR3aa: ASSPSLDRQKHSYEQY
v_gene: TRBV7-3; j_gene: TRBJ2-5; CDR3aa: ASSLRTEETQY
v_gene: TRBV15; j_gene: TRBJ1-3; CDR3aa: ATSAPGQDPGPIY
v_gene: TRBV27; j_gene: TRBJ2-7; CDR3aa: ASSFGLAGAYEQY
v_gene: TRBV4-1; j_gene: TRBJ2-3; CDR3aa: ASSLGVAGGDTQY
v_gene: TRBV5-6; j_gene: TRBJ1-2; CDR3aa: ASSLAPARGLYGYT
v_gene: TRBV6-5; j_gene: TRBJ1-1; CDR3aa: ASGYGADTEAF
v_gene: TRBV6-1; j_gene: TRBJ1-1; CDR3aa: ASSQKRGPYTEAF
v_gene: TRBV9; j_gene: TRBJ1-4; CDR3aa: ASSVGGDEKLF
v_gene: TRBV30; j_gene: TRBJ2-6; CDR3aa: AWTQGRGANVLT
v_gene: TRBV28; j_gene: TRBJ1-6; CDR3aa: ASSFDPGKAAYNSPLH
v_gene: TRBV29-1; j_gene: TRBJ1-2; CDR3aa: SVPINYGYT
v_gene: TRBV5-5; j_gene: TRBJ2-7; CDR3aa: ASSLVQPPYEQY
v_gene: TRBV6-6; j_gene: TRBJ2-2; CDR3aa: ASSYSTHNTGELF
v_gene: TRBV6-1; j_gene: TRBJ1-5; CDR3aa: ATTRIGGSNQPQH
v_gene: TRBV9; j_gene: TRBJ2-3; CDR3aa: ASSAPGGATDTQY
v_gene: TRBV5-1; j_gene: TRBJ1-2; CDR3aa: ASSPGGGLYGYT
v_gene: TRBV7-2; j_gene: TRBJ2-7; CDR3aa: ASSLARGNEQY
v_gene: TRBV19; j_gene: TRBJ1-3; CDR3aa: ATIGADGVWGNTIY
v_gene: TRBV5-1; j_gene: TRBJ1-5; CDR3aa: ASSLAGANQPQH
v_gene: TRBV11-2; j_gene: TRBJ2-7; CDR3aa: ASSPDTTSRAYEQY